Following are 12 T cell receptor beta chains from one sample sequenced in a study of vaccination and CD4 T cells after COVID-19 (dated by TCRdb to about 2022). The method behind the library was PCR. Data came from an Illumina iSeq 100. DNA from cultured CD4+ T cells was subjected to TCR sequencing with the Oncomine TCR Beta short-read assay at the Johns Hopkins FTIC core. Starting from the raw public reads, TCRdb applied fastp trimming at Q25, assembled clones with MiXCR and retained in-frame beta chains. Identical CDR3 proteins give one entry, which carries the most common genes and DNA. This sample lists some 14,000 distinct CDR3 sequences; roughly 61% were detected once. Jointly, the top ten make up approximately 12% of the sample. The antigens for these receptors are not known. Reading the label with the study, this specimen's treatment or condition is: roughly ten-day PBMC culture with coronavirus spike peptide pools or control peptides (ViraFEST assay).

Sequenced sample: CD4+ T cells from blood, cultured in vitro. These receptor sequences come from a human donor who had recovered from COVID-19.

The chain has TRBV6-1 and TRBJ2-1; no clear D. Per the germline V gene, CDR1 is MNHNS and CDR2 is SASEGT. Trimming shortened V by 6 bases and J by 4 bases, and 16 bases separated the two germline ends. CDR3 length: 15 residues. The CDR3 loop is CASSVQRALYNEQFF. For the CDR3, the DNA is TGTGCCAGCAGCGTACAGAGAGCATTATACAATGAGCAGTTCTTC.

This clonotype is a singleton in its sample. The chain carries TRBV3-1 and TRBJ1-2; 8 bases fit TRBD1. Germline trimming cut 4 bases from V and 7 bases from J; bases unmatched to any gene: 5. Germline V gives CDR1 LGHDT, CDR2 YNNKEL (reference sequence). The CDR3 is 13 amino acids. The CDR3 sequence is CASSPDRGGGYTF. In DNA form, the CDR3 reads TGTGCCAGCAGCCCCGACAGGGGAGGTGGCTACACCTTC.

This clonotype was observed a few times. The J gene is TRBJ1-1, the V gene TRBV28, with 10 nucleotides matching TRBD1. The J segment lost 3 bases and the V segment lost 5 bases, leaving 6 bases of the junction unmatched. The CDR3 runs to 15 residues. In germline, CDR1 is MDHEN, CDR2 SYDVKM. The CDR3 loop is CASSATGGAHTEAFF. CDR3 bases: TGTGCCAGCAGTGCGACAGGGGGCGCTCACACTGAAGCTTTCTTT. The full variable domain, in which reference TRBV28 and TRBJ1-1 provide the parts outside the CDR3, is DVKVTQSSRYLVKRTGEKVFLECVQDMDHENMFWYRQDPGLGLRLIYFSYDVKMKEKGDIPEGYSVSREKKERFSLILESASTNQTSMYLCASSATGGAHTEAFFGQGTRLTVV.

This clonotype was seen a handful of times. This chain links TRBV20-1 with TRBJ2-7; D is ambiguous. V was cut by 1 base and J by 4 bases, with 14 bases left in between. CDR1 DFQATT and CDR2 SNEGSKA come from the germline V gene (reference sequence). There are 14 residues in the CDR3. The CDR3 coding sequence is TGCAGTGCTAGAGGTGATCGTGAGGTATACGAGCAGTACTTC. Protein: CSARGDREVYEQYF.

This clonotype appeared a single time. The chain's CDR3 is CASSLVARGQETQYF. CDR3 in DNA: TGTGCCAGCAGCTTAGTAGCCAGGGGGCAAGAGACCCAGTACTTC. The chain is built from TRBV7-2 and TRBJ2-5; TRBD1 matches 7 bases. Germline V CDR1 and CDR2: SGHTA, FQGNSA. The CDR3 loop spans 15 amino acids. V shed 1 base and J 2 bases; nucleotides not matched to a gene: 4.

In this sample, this clonotype turned up a few times. This chain uses TRBV10-2 with TRBJ2-5; tentative D call: TRBD1 (5 bases). Germline V gene data show CDR1 as WSHSY and CDR2 as SAAADI. The germline V and J ends were trimmed by 4 bases and 1 base, with 7 bases remaining between them. This CDR3 spans 13 amino acids. CDR3 sequence (DNA): TGCGCCAGCAGTGTTCAGGGCCAAGAGACCCAGTACTTC. Its translation is CASSVQGQETQYF.

This clonotype showed up just a few times. V and J are TRBV10-3 and TRBJ2-3; TRBD2 aligns across 9 bases. In germline, CDR1 is ENHRY, CDR2 SYGVKD. CDR3 length equals 12 residues. With 11 bases clipped from V and 3 bases from J, the junction kept 3 bases outside the gene matches. The CDR3 bases are TGTGCCTCAGGACTAGCGACAGATACGCAGTATTTT. Amino acids: CASGLATDTQYF.

This clonotype showed up just a few times. The genes are TRBV6-1 and TRBJ1-4, with unresolved D. The CDR3 loop spans 15 amino acids. The V and J ends lost 4 bases and 0 bases respectively, with 9 bases between them. Germline CDR1 is MNHNS and CDR2 is SASEGT. The CDR3 loop is CASSGSTTTNEKLFF. CDR3 sequence (DNA): TGTGCCAGCAGTGGATCGACAACAACTAATGAAAAACTGTTTTTT.

The rearrangement joins TRBV7-9 to TRBJ2-5, with D possibly called TRBD1 or TRBD2 (5 bases each). V was pared by 4 bases and J by 0 bases, with 15 bases between. The germline V gene encodes CDR1 SEHNR and CDR2 FQNEAQ (reference sequence). The CDR3 length is 16 residues. The DNA for the CDR3 is TGTGCCAGCAGCTCCGTCGGGGACCGGTACCAAGAGACCCAGTACTTC. It is translated as CASSSVGDRYQETQYF.

V usage is TRBV6-5 and J usage is TRBJ2-5; D is uncertain. This CDR3 comprises 16 residues. In germline, CDR1 is MNHEY, CDR2 SVGAGI. The ends were cut back, 2 bases at V and 1 base at J, with 14 bases in the middle. The CDR3: CASSYPRRLIQETQYF. CDR3 DNA: TGTGCCAGCAGTTACCCGCGCCGCCTGATCCAAGAGACCCAGTACTTC.

The gene calls are TRBV4-2 and TRBJ2-1; 8 positions agree with TRBD2. Per germline, CDR1 LGHNA and CDR2 YNFKEQ. The CDR3 runs to 17 residues. The V gene end was trimmed by 0 bases and the J gene end by 4 bases; junction bases not matched to a gene: 8. The CDR3 DNA sequence: TGTGCCAGCAGCCAAGATCCACCGGGAGGGGGGTACAATGAGCAGTTCTTC. Translation gives CASSQDPPGGGYNEQFF.

The count of this clonotype is one. This chain uses TRBV24-1 with TRBJ2-3, with D perhaps given as TRBD1 or TRBD2 (5 bases each). Looked up from germline, CDR1 is KGHDR and CDR2 is SFDVKD. Trimming stripped 9 bases from V and 0 bases from J, with 9 bases between. The CDR3 spans 13 residues. The CDR3: CATHRDSTDTQYF. Here the CDR3 DNA reads TGTGCCACCCACCGGGACAGCACAGATACGCAGTATTTT.